What follows are 21 T cell receptor beta chains derived from one specimen sequenced in a study of blood T cells in healthy people across ages. Primed by a sample-barcoded 5' primer and a J-beta primer mix, a second PCR proceeded for roughly 7 to 12 cycles. From the 5' RACE reads, TCRdb called clonotypes with MiXCR, one entry per CDR3 protein. The data hold about 800,000 distinct CDR3 sequences, with about 62% observed a single time. The specimen was blood. The receptors were sampled from a young man in good health.

The chain links TRBV27 to TRBJ1-1, with 8 positions matching TRBD1. From germline, CDR1 is MNHEY and CDR2 SMNVEV (reference sequence). The CDR3 has 14 amino acids. V was clipped by 10 bases and J by 1 base; unmatched bases: 8. The CDR3 bases are TGTGCCACCCAGCCGGACAGGGCGAACACTGAAGCTTTCTTT. Its protein product is CATQPDRANTEAFF.

V usage is TRBV11-2 and J usage is TRBJ2-1; D is unresolved. V dropped 5 bases and J dropped 6 bases, with 17 bases sitting between them. Germline lookup yields CDR1 SGHAT and CDR2 FQNNGV. The CDR3 is 15 amino acids. Written as DNA, the CDR3 is TGTGCCAGCAGCATCTATACCCCTTTCGTCAATGAGCAGTTCTTC. Its translation is CASSIYTPFVNEQFF.

The V gene is TRBV12-3 or TRBV12-4, the J gene TRBJ1-1; D gene uncertain. The CDR3 runs to 13 residues. Trimming cost V 5 bases and J 4 bases, with 11 bases left between them. The CDR3 bases are TGTGCCAGCAGTACTCAGTTGGGCACTGAAGCTTTCTTT. It specifies CASSTQLGTEAFF.

This clonotype was seen a handful of times. The chain recombines TRBV6-2 or TRBV6-3 with TRBJ2-5; D unresolved. This CDR3 is built from 15 residues. Germline CDR1 reads MNHEY; CDR2 reads SVGEGT. V shed 10 bases and J shed 0 bases, with 18 bases lying between them. CDR3 protein: CAIPGLTWYQETQYF. The CDR3 coding sequence is TGTGCCATCCCGGGCCTCACTTGGTACCAAGAGACCCAGTACTTC.

This clonotype was seen only a few times. With a much larger clone just one base away, this may be a read error. The rearrangement links TRBV11-1 to TRBJ1-4, with 8 bases fitting TRBD1. CDR1 SGHAT and CDR2 FQDESV come from the germline V gene (reference sequence). The CDR3 consists of 14 residues. Trimming took 6 bases from V and 8 from J; bases not matched to a gene: 8. CDR3 protein: CASSATGESEKLFF. The DNA for the CDR3 is TGTGCCAGCAGTGCGACAGGGGAAAGCGAAAAACTGTTTTTT.

The rearrangement uses TRBV3-1 and TRBJ1-5; tentative D call: TRBD1 (6 bases). The CDR3 runs 15 residues. CDR1 and CDR2 from the germline V gene are LGHDT and YNNKEL (reference sequence). Trimming shortened V by 1 base and J by 0 bases, and 7 bases separated the two germline ends. The CDR3 coding sequence is TGTGCCAGCAGCCAAGGGACAGCTAGCAATCAGCCCCAGCATTTT. It yields the protein CASSQGTASNQPQHF.

This clonotype was counted at least ten times. Written as DNA, the CDR3 is TGCAGTGCGCCGACCGGCACAGTTGAGCTCAATGAGCAGTTCTTC. Encoded protein: CSAPTGTVELNEQFF. The rearrangement uses TRBV20-1 and TRBJ2-1; D unclear. There are 15 residues in the CDR3. Per germline, CDR1 DFQATT and CDR2 SNEGSKA (reference sequence). V shed 6 bases and J shed 6 bases, with 21 bases lying between them.

The chain couples TRBV29-1 to TRBJ1-2, with 7 bases matching TRBD1. Trimming took 7 bases from V and 7 from J; bases not matched to a gene: 15. In germline, CDR1 is SQVTM, CDR2 ANQGSEA. The CDR3 has 14 residues. The CDR3: CSDSQGLGALGYTF. The CDR3 nucleotides read TGCAGCGATTCACAGGGGCTCGGGGCACTTGGCTACACCTTC.

This rearrangement joins TRBV12-5 to TRBJ1-5, with D possibly TRBD1 on 5 matching bases. Trimming took off 4 bases at V and 5 bases at J, with 12 bases between the two ends. Germline loops: CDR1 LGHNT, CDR2 FRNRAP. The CDR3 covers 14 residues. CDR3 region: CASGSGDPHQPQHF. The CDR3 DNA sequence: TGTGCTAGTGGTTCCGGGGACCCACATCAGCCCCAGCATTTT. Filled out from reference TRBV12-5 and TRBJ1-5, the complete variable domain reads DARVTQTPRHKVTEMGQEVTMRCQPILGHNTVFWYRQTMMQGLELLAYFRNRAPLDDSGMPKDRFSAEMPDATLATLKIQPSEPRDSAVYFCASGSGDPHQPQHFGDGTRLSIL.

This clonotype was seen a few times. This sequence joins TRBV20-1 and TRBJ2-5; D is perhaps TRBD1 or TRBD2 (5 bases each). Germline CDR1 DFQATT, CDR2 SNEGSKA (reference sequence). This CDR3 region has 14 residues. V gave up 3 bases and J gave up 1 base, with 12 bases separating them. CDR3 loop: CSASPPRGQETQYF. CDR3 nucleotide sequence: TGCAGTGCTAGCCCGCCGAGGGGCCAAGAGACCCAGTACTTC.

The V gene is TRBV9, the J gene TRBJ2-7; the match to TRBD1 covers 10 bases. The CDR3 extends over 13 amino acids. Germline V gene sequence: CDR1 SGDLS, CDR2 YYNGEE. Germline trimming cut 4 bases from V and 7 bases from J; bases unmatched to any gene: 5. The CDR3: CASSRRTGGEQYF. CDR3 in DNA: TGTGCCAGCAGCAGGCGGACAGGGGGAGAGCAGTACTTC.

This clonotype has a handful of counts. The V gene is TRBV6-5, the J gene TRBJ2-4, with 10 positions matching TRBD1. CDR1 is MNHEY and CDR2 is SVGAGI in the germline V gene. CDR3 length: 15 amino acids. The ends lost 3 bases at V and 13 bases at J; junction bases unmatched: 12. Here the CDR3 DNA reads TGTGCCAGCAGTTATTCGTGGACAGGGGGTGAAAAGCAGTACTTC. It specifies CASSYSWTGGEKQYF.

This clonotype appeared a few times. V and J are TRBV4-2 and TRBJ1-2; D unresolved. V lost 2 bases and J lost 4, with 8 bases in between. The germline V gene encodes CDR1 LGHNA and CDR2 YNFKEQ. The CDR3 has 13 residues. CDR3 loop: CASSQPGFYGYTF. DNA of the CDR3: TGTGCCAGCAGCCAACCGGGATTCTATGGCTACACCTTC.

This rearrangement joins TRBV20-1 to TRBJ2-7; TRBD1 aligns across 9 bases. The closer fit of TRBJ2-4 to the DNA end suggests the J call may be wrong. The CDR3 spans 14 residues. Germline V gives CDR1 DFQATT, CDR2 SNEGSKA (reference sequence). CDR3 bases: TGCAGTGCAAACCTACAGGGGGCTACGAACATTCAGTACTTC. Residues: CSANLQGATNIQYF.

The rearrangement joins TRBV5-5 to TRBJ2-7; D possibly corresponds to TRBD2 (6 bases). The tail of the sequence fits TRBJ2-5 better, so the J call may be wrong. The CDR3 length is 16 residues. CDR1 and CDR2 (germline): SGHKS, YYEKEE (reference sequence). The CDR3 DNA is TGTGCCAGCAGCTTGGGGGGCAGGGAGGTCGGAGAGACCCAGTACTTC. Its translation: CASSLGGREVGETQYF.

This chain links TRBV6-5 with TRBJ1-1; TRBD1 is a possible D gene (6 bases). The V gene lost 0 bases and the J gene lost 5 bases, with 7 bases spanning the gap. The CDR3 extends over 13 amino acids. Germline-derived CDR1 and CDR2 are MNHEY and SVGAGI. This CDR3 reads CASSYSRGTEAFF. CDR3 nucleotide sequence: TGTGCCAGCAGTTACTCTAGGGGGACTGAAGCTTTCTTT.

The chain is built from TRBV3-1 and TRBJ2-7; 10 bases match TRBD2. V was clipped by 4 bases and J by 2 bases; unmatched bases: 5. The CDR3 is 15 amino acids. Germline V lookup: CDR1 LGHDT, CDR2 YNNKEL (reference sequence). CDR3 protein: CASSLSGGGAYEQYF. The CDR3 coding sequence is TGTGCCAGCAGCCTAAGCGGGGGGGGAGCCTACGAGCAGTACTTC.

The chain recombines TRBV18 with TRBJ1-5, with TRBD1 as a possible D gene (6 bases). Germline loops: CDR1 KGHSH, CDR2 LQKENI. Trimming pared 3 bases from V and 5 bases from J, leaving 14 bases between. CDR3 length: 15 amino acids. The CDR3 protein is CASSPVDRFYQPQHF. CDR3 nucleotide sequence: TGTGCCAGCTCACCCGTCGACAGGTTTTATCAGCCCCAGCATTTT.

The chain couples TRBV7-2 to TRBJ2-3; weak D call: TRBD2 (5 bases). V was pared by 5 bases and J by 3 bases, with 9 bases between. The V gene's germline CDR1 is SGHTA and CDR2 FQGNSA. This CDR3 has 13 residues. CDR3 in DNA: TGTGCCAGCAGCCGTAGGAGGACAGATACGCAGTATTTT. It codes for CASSRRRTDTQYF. Supplemented by reference TRBV7-2 and TRBJ2-3, the full variable domain reads GAGVSQSPSNKVTEKGKDVELRCDPISGHTALYWYRQSLGQGLEFLIYFQGNSAPDKSGLPSDRFSAERTGGSVSTLTIQRTQQEDSAVYLCASSRRRTDTQYFGPGTRLTVL.

This clonotype was detected a few times. The chain employs TRBV7-2 and TRBJ2-3; 11 bases fit TRBD1. CDR3 length: 17 residues. Trimming removed 6 bases from V and 4 bases from J; junction bases left unmatched: 12. Looked up from germline, CDR1 is SGHTA and CDR2 is FQGNSA. Here the CDR3 DNA reads TGTGCCAGCAGTCCAGGACCACCGGGACAGGGGGCAGATACGCAGTATTTT. It is translated as CASSPGPPGQGADTQYF.

The chain joins TRBV20-1 to TRBJ2-5; a possible D gene is TRBD2 (6 bases). The CDR3 is 14 amino acids. CDR1 and CDR2 (germline): DFQATT, SNEGSKA (reference sequence). The ends were cut back, 3 bases at V and 0 bases at J, with 11 bases in the middle. Here the CDR3 DNA reads TGCAGTGCTAGGCTCGCGGGGAACCAAGAGACCCAGTACTTC. This codes for CSARLAGNQETQYF.